The 17 T cell receptor beta chains below all came from one sample that was sequenced in a study of T-cell memory formation after mild COVID-19. MiXCR, applied by TCRdb to the 5' RACE reads, yields one record per CDR3 protein. The sample records about 610,000 distinct CDR3 sequences, around 15% being singletons. The sample consisted of PBMCs or a T cell subset sorted from them (not recorded which). All receptors come from an adult woman who had mild COVID-19 (a few samples of this study predate the infection). Cell type and time point are not known.

This clonotype was seen a few times. This chain connects TRBV6-5 to TRBJ2-7, with 8 nucleotides matching TRBD1. With V trimmed by 6 bases and J by 4 bases, 17 bases remained unmatched. The CDR3 runs to 17 residues. Germline CDR1 is MNHEY and CDR2 is SVGAGI. The CDR3 coding sequence is TGTGCCAGCAGAACAACAGGGGGAGGCTCAGGGCTATACGAGCAGTACTTC. It yields the protein CASRTTGGGSGLYEQYF.

The chain employs TRBV4-3 and TRBJ1-1; 7 bases are a match to TRBD1. The germline V gene has CDR1 LGHNA and CDR2 YSLEER. Germline trimming cut 3 bases from V and 7 bases from J; bases unmatched to any gene: 5. CDR3 length equals 13 residues. CDR3 residues: CASSHERQGEAFF. The CDR3 DNA reads as TGCGCCAGCAGCCATGAGAGACAGGGTGAAGCTTTCTTT.

This clonotype has a count of ten or more. The chain joins TRBV5-1 to TRBJ2-7; D ambiguous. With 3 bases removed from V and 2 bases from J, the gap between germline ends came to 12 bases. Looked up from germline, CDR1 is SGHRS and CDR2 is YFSETQ. CDR3 size: 14 residues. The CDR3 nucleotides are TGCGCCAGCAGCTCTAGTGGTGGGCCCTACGAGCAGTACTTC. Translating gives CASSSSGGPYEQYF.

Only a few counts were recorded for this clonotype. This rearrangement joins TRBV15 to TRBJ1-2, with D maybe TRBD1 (6 bases). Germline CDR1 is LNHNV and CDR2 is YYDKDF (reference sequence). The CDR3 sequence is 15 residues long. V lost 3 bases to trimming and J lost 4 bases, with 15 bases between them. Here the CDR3 reads CATSRRGGAFYGYTF. For the CDR3, the DNA is TGTGCCACCAGCAGGCGAGGGGGGGCGTTCTATGGCTACACCTTC.

There are many counts of this clonotype. The rearrangement uses TRBV12-3 or TRBV12-4 and TRBJ2-7; D is possibly TRBD1 (5 bases). V lost 5 bases and J 2 bases, leaving 10 bases between the germline ends. The CDR3 extends over 13 amino acids. This CDR3 reads CASSGASAYEQYF. The CDR3 region has the DNA TGTGCCAGCAGTGGGGCGTCGGCCTACGAGCAGTACTTC.

The rearrangement joins TRBV27 to TRBJ2-7; 11 nucleotides agree with TRBD1. CDR1 and CDR2 from the germline V gene are MNHEY and SMNVEV (reference sequence). The V gene end was trimmed by 6 bases and the J gene end by 6 bases; junction bases not matched to a gene: 13. This CDR3 contains 16 residues. CDR3 protein: CASRQTGTGGRSEQYF. In DNA form, the CDR3 reads TGTGCCAGCAGGCAAACCGGGACAGGGGGAAGGTCCGAGCAGTACTTC.

The CDR3 DNA sequence: TGTGCCACCAGTGACCTTAGAACTAGCGGGAGGACCAATGAGCAGTTCTTC. Amino acid sequence: CATSDLRTSGRTNEQFF. The rearrangement joins TRBV24-1 to TRBJ2-1; 12 bases fit TRBD2. After removal of 4 bases from V and 6 bases from J, the junction contained 9 bases not matched to a gene. Looked up from germline, CDR1 is KGHDR and CDR2 is SFDVKD. The CDR3 loop spans 17 amino acids.

This chain connects TRBV7-3 to TRBJ2-3, with D perhaps matching TRBD1 (6 bases). Trimming left V 5 bases short and J 1 base short, with 10 bases between. CDR3 size: 14 residues. Germline CDR1 SGHTA, CDR2 FQGTGA. This CDR3 is CASSNQGRTDTQYF. DNA for the CDR3: TGTGCCAGCAGCAACCAGGGGCGCACAGATACGCAGTATTTT.

This clonotype was seen a handful of times. The gene calls are TRBV6-1 and TRBJ1-1, with 9 bases fitting TRBD1. J lost 6 bases, V lost 7 bases, and 6 bases had no gene match. There are 13 residues in the CDR3. CDR1 and CDR2 from the germline V gene are MNHNS and SASEGT. The DNA of the CDR3 is TGTGCCAGCATCTGGACAGGGGCTTCTGAAGCTTTCTTT. Translated: CASIWTGASEAFF.

V usage is TRBV7-9 and J usage is TRBJ2-1; 14 bases agree with TRBD2. This CDR3 is built from 15 residues. The germline V gene has CDR1 SEHNR and CDR2 FQNEAQ (reference sequence). V dropped 5 bases and J dropped 6; count of bases not matched to a gene: 3. The CDR3 loop is CASSTTSGGANEQFF. The CDR3 DNA is TGTGCCAGCAGCACGACTAGCGGGGGGGCCAATGAGCAGTTCTTC.

This clonotype was picked up many times. The chain employs TRBV2 and TRBJ1-6; D ambiguous. Germline values: CDR1 SNHLY, CDR2 FYNNEI. The CDR3 is 15 residues long. V lost 8 bases to trimming and J lost 0 bases, with 11 bases between them. The CDR3, as DNA: TGTGCCAGCGACCGGGAAAGCTCCTATAATTCACCCCTCCACTTT. Translating it yields CASDRESSYNSPLHF.

This chain links TRBV12-3 or TRBV12-4 with TRBJ2-7; D possibly corresponds to TRBD2 (6 bases). The CDR3 sequence is 15 residues long. The V end was cut by 5 bases, the J end by 0 bases, with 14 bases between. The CDR3: CASSQGLISSYEQYF. For the CDR3, the DNA is TGTGCCAGCAGTCAGGGACTTATTTCCTCCTACGAGCAGTACTTC.

The V call is TRBV2, the J call TRBJ2-1; D uncertain. V was trimmed by 6 bases and J by 8 bases, leaving 8 bases between them. This CDR3 is 11 amino acids long. The V gene's germline CDR1 is SNHLY and CDR2 FYNNEI. DNA of the CDR3: TGTGCCAGCAGGATTGAGTATGAGCAGTTCTTC. Amino acids: CASRIEYEQFF.

For this clonotype: The junction departs from the called germline gene at one end, perhaps through a read error. The V and J genes are TRBV13 and TRBJ2-3; 9 positions agree with TRBD1. The CDR3 totals 15 residues. Germline V gives CDR1 PRHDT, CDR2 FYEKMQ (reference sequence). The CDR3 region has the DNA TGTGACAGCAGCTTCCCGGGACAGGGAACAGATACGCAGTATTTT. Translation: CDSSFPGQGTDTQYF.

The CDR3 bases are TGTGCCAGCAGCCCAAGAGGGGGCCGCTCCTACAATGAGCAGTTCTTC. This codes for CASSPRGGRSYNEQFF. The gene calls are TRBV7-3 and TRBJ2-1; 7 bases are shared with TRBD1. The V gene end was trimmed by 5 bases and the J gene end by 0 bases; junction bases not matched to a gene: 7. Germline CDR1 is SGHTA and CDR2 is FQGTGA. The CDR3 consists of 16 residues.

V and J are TRBV5-6 and TRBJ1-2, with 10 bases fitting TRBD1. CDR1 SGHDT and CDR2 YYEEEE come from the germline V gene. Trimming cost V 2 bases and J 10 bases; bases outside gene matches: 5. This CDR3 is built from 13 residues. DNA for the CDR3: TGTGCCAGCAGCTTAGGGACAGGGGAAGACTACACCTTC. Translation: CASSLGTGEDYTF.

This clonotype was observed a few times. The chain recombines TRBV19 with TRBJ1-1, with 7 bases that match TRBD1. Germline V gene sequence: CDR1 LNHDA, CDR2 SQIVND (reference sequence). V was clipped by 6 bases and J by 1 base; unmatched bases: 5. CDR3 size: 14 residues. The CDR3 region is CASRWDRGNTEAFF. The DNA for the CDR3 is TGTGCCAGTAGATGGGACAGAGGGAACACTGAAGCTTTCTTT.